This is a list of T cell receptor beta chains from one sample in a study of blood T cell repertoires in COVID-19. Sequenced by immunoSEQ multiplex PCR; TCRdb stores in-frame clones only, minus some. This table holds about 73,000 clones, roughly 83% found once. The sample was peripheral blood. The source of these receptors is a man older than 75 with active or convalescent COVID-19. CDR3s include the opening cysteine and the closing phenylalanine or tryptophan. A D gene is named only where the DNA matches it firmly. Some rows have no size entry. The others give once, few or many, or a class for an expanded clone.

j_call clone_size d_call cdr3_length v_call cdr3_nt cdr3_aa
TRBJ2-2 NA NA 14 TRBV3-1/TRBV3-2 TGTGCCAGCAGCCAAACAACAGGTTCCGGGGAGCTGTTTTTT CASSQTTGSGELFF
TRBJ1-3 NA NA 16 TRBV23-1 TGCGCCAGCAGTCAATCGTTGGCCCGATATGGAAACACCATATATTTT CASSQSLARYGNTIYF
TRBJ2-5 few TRBD2 15 TRBV5-4 TGTGCCAGCAGCTTGGGAGCGGGGGGGCGTGAGACCCAGTACTTC CASSLGAGGRETQYF
TRBJ2-7 NA NA 13 TRBV29-1 TGCAGCGCGGGGACTTCCAGTGCCTACGAGCAGTACTTC CSAGTSSAYEQYF
TRBJ1-6 few TRBD1 14 TRBV7-2 TGTGCCAGCAGCCAAGGGACAGCGAATTCACCCCTCCACTTT CASSQGTANSPLHF
TRBJ2-1 NA TRBD2 14 TRBV30 TGTGCCTGGAGTGGGACTAGCGGGAGGAATGAGCAGTTCTTC CAWSGTSGRNEQFF
TRBJ2-2 NA TRBD2 17 TRBV7-2 TGTGCCAGCAGCTTCCCAAAGGGGAGGGGGAACACCGGGGAGCTGTTTTTT CASSFPKGRGNTGELFF
TRBJ1-3 NA NA 16 TRBV15 TGTGCCACCAGCAGAGATCGGAGGATCGCTGGAAACACCATATATTTT CATSRDRRIAGNTIYF
TRBJ1-3 NA NA 15 TRBV19 TGTGCCAGTAGTCCCGGCGGGTTCTCTGGAAACACCATATATTTT CASSPGGFSGNTIYF
TRBJ2-5 NA NA 13 TRBV27 TGTGCCAGCAGTTTAAATGAGCAAGAGACCCAGTACTTC CASSLNEQETQYF
TRBJ2-3 NA TRBD2 14 TRBV2 TGTGCCACAAAGCGGGGGGAGGGAACAGATACGCAGTATTTT CATKRGEGTDTQYF
TRBJ1-4 NA NA 14 TRBV21-1 TGTGCCAGCAGCACGACAGGGGTGGATGAAAAACTGTTTTTT CASSTTGVDEKLFF
TRBJ1-4 NA NA 13 TRBV6-5 TGTGCCAGCACTCTAGACAGGAATGAAAAACTGTTTTTT CASTLDRNEKLFF
TRBJ2-3 NA NA 14 TRBV11-2 TGTGCCAGCAGCTTAACTAGCCTCACAGATACGCAGTATTTT CASSLTSLTDTQYF
TRBJ1-6 NA NA 15 TRBV6-6 TGTGCCAGCAGTTCTTCCTTAGCCGGGAATTCACCCCTCCACTTT CASSSSLAGNSPLHF
TRBJ1-5 NA NA 13 TRBV3-1/TRBV3-2 TGTGCCAGCAGCTCCTCAGCAGGACAGCCCCAGCATTTT CASSSSAGQPQHF
TRBJ2-6 few TRBD1 15 TRBV5-1 TGCGCCAGCGACGCAGGGGGCTCTGGGGCCAACGTCCTGACTTTC CASDAGGSGANVLTF
TRBJ2-3 NA NA 13 TRBV28 TGTGCCAGCAGCTTGCCCCCCCTAGAGACGCAGTATTTT CASSLPPLETQYF
TRBJ1-5 NA TRBD1 18 TRBV6-2/TRBV6-3 TGTGCCAGCAGTTCCGCCAGCAGACAGGGTGGCAGCAATCAGCCCCAGCATTTT CASSSASRQGGSNQPQHF
TRBJ1-5 NA TRBD1 15 TRBV2 TGTGCCAGCAGTGAAGAGGGGACAGGGGGACAGCCCCAGCATTTT CASSEEGTGGQPQHF
TRBJ1-1 once NA 14 TRBV11-2 TGTGCCAGCAGCTTGACCCAGGTGAACACTGAAGCTTTCTTT CASSLTQVNTEAFF
TRBJ1-5 NA NA 15 TRBV2 TGTGCCAGCAGTGTCCAGGGTGGACACAATCAGCCCCAGCATTTT CASSVQGGHNQPQHF
TRBJ2-1 NA TRBD2 14 TRBV24-1 TGTGCCACCAGTGATTTGCGGGGAGGGAATGAGCAGTTCTTC CATSDLRGGNEQFF
TRBJ1-3 NA NA 12 TRBV12-3/TRBV12-4 TGTGCCGGTGCGGGCTCTGGAAACACCATATATTTT CAGAGSGNTIYF
TRBJ1-1 NA TRBD1 15 TRBV6-6 TGTGCCAGCACCGACAGGGGGCAGCCGAACACTGAAGCTTTCTTT CASTDRGQPNTEAFF
TRBJ2-5 NA NA 14 TRBV30 TGTGCCTGGAAACTACAGGGAAACCAAGAGACCCAGTACTTC CAWKLQGNQETQYF